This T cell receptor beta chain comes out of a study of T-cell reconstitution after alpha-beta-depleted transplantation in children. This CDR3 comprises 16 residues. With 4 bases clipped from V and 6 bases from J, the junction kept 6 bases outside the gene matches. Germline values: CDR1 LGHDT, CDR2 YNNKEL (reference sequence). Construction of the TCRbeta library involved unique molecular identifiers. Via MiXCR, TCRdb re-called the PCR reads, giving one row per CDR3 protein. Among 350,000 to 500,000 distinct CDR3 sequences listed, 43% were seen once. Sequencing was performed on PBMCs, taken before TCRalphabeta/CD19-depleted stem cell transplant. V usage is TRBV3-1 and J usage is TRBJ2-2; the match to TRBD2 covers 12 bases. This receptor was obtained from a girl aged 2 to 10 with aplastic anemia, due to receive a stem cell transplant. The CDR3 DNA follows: TGTGCCAGCAGCCTCCCGGGACTAGCGGGTTCCGGGGAGCTGTTTTTT. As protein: CASSLPGLAGSGELFF. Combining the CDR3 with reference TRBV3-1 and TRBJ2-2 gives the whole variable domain DTAVSQTPKYLVTQMGNDKSIKCEQNLGHDTMYWYKQDSKKFLKIMFSYNNKELIINETVPNRFSPKSPDKAHLNLHINSLELGDSAVYFCASSLPGLAGSGELFFGEGSRLTVL.